There are a few counts of the clone carrying this TCR beta chain. V trimming: 8 bases; J trimming: 4 bases; junction bases outside the gene matches: 7. The CDR3 is 13 amino acids. CDR1 and CDR2 (germline): KGHSH, LQKENI. This specimen comes from a study of regulatory T cells in long-lasting Graves disease. Time point noted: persistent/refractory GD, antithyroid drugs over 5 years with positive TRAb. The TCR library used RNA extracted from PBMCs. Both iRepertoire HTBI primers and Arm-PCR of CDR3 regions were used to build the TCR beta libraries. MiXCR, applied by TCRdb to the multiplex PCR reads, yields one record per CDR3 protein. The sample comprises 400,000 to 500,000 distinct CDR3 sequences, around a fifth of which are singletons, and less than 9% rests with the top ten.

The sample consisted of peripheral blood mononuclear cells (PBMCs), taken when the disease was refractory, from a patient treated with antithyroid drugs. This chain connects TRBV18 to TRBJ1-1, with 7 positions matching TRBD1. This sequence was found in a female donor with Graves disease. The CDR3, as DNA: TGTGCCAGCGCTACAGGGGACGGCACTGAAGCTTTCTTT. Its protein is CASATGDGTEAFF.